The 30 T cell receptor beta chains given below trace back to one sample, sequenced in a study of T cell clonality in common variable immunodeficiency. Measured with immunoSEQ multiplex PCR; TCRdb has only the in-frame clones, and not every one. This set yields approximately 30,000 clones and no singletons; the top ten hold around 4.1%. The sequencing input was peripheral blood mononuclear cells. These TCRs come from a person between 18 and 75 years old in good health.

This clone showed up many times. CDR3 DNA (partial): TGTGCCTGGGACAGGGGGCTGGCTAATGAAAAA. Its translation: CAWDRGLANEK. The CDR3 as a whole reads CAWDRGLANEKLFF. The chain uses TRBV30 and TRBJ1-4; 10 positions agree with TRBD1. The CDR3 end falls 3 residues outside the read, so it is completed with the germline J gene. Germline CDR1 reads GTSNPN; CDR2 reads SVGIG (reference sequence). The CDR3 has 14 residues. V lost 5 bases, J lost 3 bases, and 3 bases stayed unmatched.

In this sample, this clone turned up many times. The DNA read from the CDR3 is TGTGCCAGCAGCTTAGAGGGGGGGGCCGAGACC. The encoded protein is CASSLEGGAET. The entire CDR3 is CASSLEGGAETQYF. V and J are TRBV7-2 and TRBJ2-5; D perhaps matches TRBD2 (7 bases). The CDR3 end lies 3 residues beyond the end of the read and is filled in from the germline J gene. Germline values: CDR1 SGHTA, CDR2 FQGNSA. The length of the CDR3 is 14 residues. With 1 base removed from V and 5 bases from J, the gap between germline ends came to 11 bases.

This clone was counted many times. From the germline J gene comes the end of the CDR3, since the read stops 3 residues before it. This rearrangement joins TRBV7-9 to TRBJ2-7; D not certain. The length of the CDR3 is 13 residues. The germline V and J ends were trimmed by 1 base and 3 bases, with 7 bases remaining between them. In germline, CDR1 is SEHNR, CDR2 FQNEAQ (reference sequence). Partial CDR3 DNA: TGTGCCAGCAGCTTAGGTACGGGCTACGAG. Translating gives CASSLGTGYE. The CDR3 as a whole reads CASSLGTGYEQYF.

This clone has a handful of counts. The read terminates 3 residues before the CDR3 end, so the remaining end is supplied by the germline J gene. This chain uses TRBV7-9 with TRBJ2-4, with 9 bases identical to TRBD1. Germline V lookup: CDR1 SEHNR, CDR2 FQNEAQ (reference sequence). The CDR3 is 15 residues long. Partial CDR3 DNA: TGTGCCAGCAGCTTGGACAGGGGACTGATCTATGGT. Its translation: CASSLDRGLIYG. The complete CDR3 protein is CASSLDRGLIYGQYF.

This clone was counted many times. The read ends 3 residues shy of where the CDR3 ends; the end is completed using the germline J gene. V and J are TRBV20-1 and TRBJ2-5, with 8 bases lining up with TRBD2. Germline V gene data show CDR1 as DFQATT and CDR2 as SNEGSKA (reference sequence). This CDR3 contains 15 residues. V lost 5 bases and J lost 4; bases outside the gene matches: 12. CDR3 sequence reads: CSAPIFAGGIETQYF. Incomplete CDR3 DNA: TGCAGTGCTCCGATTTTTGCGGGGGGTATAGAGACC.

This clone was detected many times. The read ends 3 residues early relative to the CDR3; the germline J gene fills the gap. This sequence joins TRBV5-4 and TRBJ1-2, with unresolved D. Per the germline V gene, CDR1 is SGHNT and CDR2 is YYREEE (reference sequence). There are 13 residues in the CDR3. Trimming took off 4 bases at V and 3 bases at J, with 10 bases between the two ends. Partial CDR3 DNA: TGTGCCAGCAGCGAGACTTGGCACTATGGC. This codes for CASSETWHYG. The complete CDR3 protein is CASSETWHYGYTF. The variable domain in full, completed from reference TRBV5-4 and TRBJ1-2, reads ETGVTQSPTHLIKTRGQQVTLRCSSQSGHNTVSWYQQALGQGPQFIFQYYREEENGRGNFPPRFSGLQFPNYSSELNVNALELDDSALYLCASSETWHYGYTFGSGTRLTVV.

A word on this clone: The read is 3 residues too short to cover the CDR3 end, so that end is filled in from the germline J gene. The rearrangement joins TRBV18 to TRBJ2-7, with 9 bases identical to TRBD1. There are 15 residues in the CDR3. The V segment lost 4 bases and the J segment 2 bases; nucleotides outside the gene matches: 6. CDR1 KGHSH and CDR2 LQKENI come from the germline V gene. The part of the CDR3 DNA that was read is TGTGCCAGCTCACTCTCCCGGGACAGGGCCTACGAG. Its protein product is CASSLSRDRAYE. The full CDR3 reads CASSLSRDRAYEQYF.

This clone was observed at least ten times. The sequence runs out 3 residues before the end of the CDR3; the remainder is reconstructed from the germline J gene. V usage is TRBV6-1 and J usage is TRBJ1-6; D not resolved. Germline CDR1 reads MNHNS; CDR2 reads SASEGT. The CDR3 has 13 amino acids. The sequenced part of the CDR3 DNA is TGTGCCAGCAGTGATACAAGAACCTTCACC. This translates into CASSDTRTFT. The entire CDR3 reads CASSDTRTFTLHF.

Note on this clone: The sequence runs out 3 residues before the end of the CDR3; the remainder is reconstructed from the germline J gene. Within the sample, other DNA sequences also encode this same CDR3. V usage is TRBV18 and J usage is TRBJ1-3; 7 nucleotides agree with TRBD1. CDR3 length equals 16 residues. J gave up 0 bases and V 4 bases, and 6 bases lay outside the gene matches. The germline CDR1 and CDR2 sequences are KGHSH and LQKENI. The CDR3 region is CASSLPGQYSGNTIYF. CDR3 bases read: TGTGCCAGCTCACTTCCGGGACAGTACTCTGGAAACACC.

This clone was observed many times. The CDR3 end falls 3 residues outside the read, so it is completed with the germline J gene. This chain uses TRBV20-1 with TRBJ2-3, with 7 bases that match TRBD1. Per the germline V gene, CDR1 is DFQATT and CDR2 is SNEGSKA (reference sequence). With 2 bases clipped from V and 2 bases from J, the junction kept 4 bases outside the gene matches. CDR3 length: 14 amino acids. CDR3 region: CSARKQGYTDTQYF. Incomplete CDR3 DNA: TGCAGTGCTAGAAAACAGGGGTACACAGATACG.

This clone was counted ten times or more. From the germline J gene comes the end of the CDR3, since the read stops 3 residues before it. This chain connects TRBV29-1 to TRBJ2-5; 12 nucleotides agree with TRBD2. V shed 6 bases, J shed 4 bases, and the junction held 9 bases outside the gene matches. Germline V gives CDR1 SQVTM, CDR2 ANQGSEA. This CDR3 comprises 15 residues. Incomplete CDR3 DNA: TGCAGCGTGGCGCCTAGCGGGGGGGGTGGAGAGACC. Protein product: CSVAPSGGGGET. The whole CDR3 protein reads CSVAPSGGGGETQYF.

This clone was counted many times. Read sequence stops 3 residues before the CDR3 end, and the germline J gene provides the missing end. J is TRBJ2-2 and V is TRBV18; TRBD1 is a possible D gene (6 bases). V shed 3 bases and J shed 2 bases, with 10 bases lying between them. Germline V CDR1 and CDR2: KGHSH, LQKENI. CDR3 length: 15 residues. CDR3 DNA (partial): TGTGCCAGCTCACCTCGAGGGGGAAACACCGGGGAG. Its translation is CASSPRGGNTGE. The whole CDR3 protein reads CASSPRGGNTGELFF.

CDR3 amino acids: CASSIRPSSEKLFF. CDR3 DNA (partial): TGTGCCAGTAGTATAAGGCCGTCCAGTGAAAAG. This chain links TRBV19 with TRBJ2-2, with D unclear. From the germline J gene comes the end of the CDR3, since the read stops 3 residues before it. The CDR3 totals 14 residues. Germline V gene data show CDR1 as LNHDA and CDR2 as SQIVND (reference sequence).

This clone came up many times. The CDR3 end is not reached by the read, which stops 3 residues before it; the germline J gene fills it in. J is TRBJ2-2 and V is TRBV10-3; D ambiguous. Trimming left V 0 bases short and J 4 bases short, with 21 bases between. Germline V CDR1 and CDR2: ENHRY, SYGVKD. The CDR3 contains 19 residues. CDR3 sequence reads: CAISESLLRQVLPTGELFF. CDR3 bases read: TGTGCCATCAGTGAGTCCTTACTCCGGCAGGTCCTTCCCACCGGGGAG.

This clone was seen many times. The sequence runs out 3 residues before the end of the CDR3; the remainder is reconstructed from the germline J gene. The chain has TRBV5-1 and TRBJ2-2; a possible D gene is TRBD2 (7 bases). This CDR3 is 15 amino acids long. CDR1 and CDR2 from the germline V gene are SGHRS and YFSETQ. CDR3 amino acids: CASSRGGGANEKLFF. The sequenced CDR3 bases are TGCGCCAGCAGCCGAGGGGGGGGTGCTAATGAAAAG.

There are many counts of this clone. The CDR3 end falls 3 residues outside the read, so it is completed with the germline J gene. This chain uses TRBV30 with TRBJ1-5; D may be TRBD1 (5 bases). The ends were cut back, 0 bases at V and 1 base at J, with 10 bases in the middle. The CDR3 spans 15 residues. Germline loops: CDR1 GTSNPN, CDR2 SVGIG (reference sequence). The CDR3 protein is CAWSVGVLSNQPQHF. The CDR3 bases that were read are TGTGCCTGGAGTGTAGGGGTGTTGAGCAATCAGCCC.

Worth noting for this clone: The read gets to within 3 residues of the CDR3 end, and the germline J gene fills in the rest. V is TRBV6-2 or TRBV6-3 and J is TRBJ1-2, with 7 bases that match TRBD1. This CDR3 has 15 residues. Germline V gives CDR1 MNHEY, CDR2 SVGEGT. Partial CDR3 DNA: TGTGCCAGCAGTTACTCAAGAGACAGGGACAATGAC. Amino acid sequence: CASSYSRDRDND. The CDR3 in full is CASSYSRDRDNDYTF.

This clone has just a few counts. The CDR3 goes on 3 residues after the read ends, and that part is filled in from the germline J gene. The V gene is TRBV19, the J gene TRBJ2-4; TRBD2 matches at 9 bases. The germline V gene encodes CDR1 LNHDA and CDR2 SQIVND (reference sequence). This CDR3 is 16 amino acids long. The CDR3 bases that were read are TGTGCCAGTAGTGGCGGGGGGGTCTCTACTAACTATGGT. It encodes CASSGGGVSTNYG. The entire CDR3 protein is CASSGGGVSTNYGQYF.

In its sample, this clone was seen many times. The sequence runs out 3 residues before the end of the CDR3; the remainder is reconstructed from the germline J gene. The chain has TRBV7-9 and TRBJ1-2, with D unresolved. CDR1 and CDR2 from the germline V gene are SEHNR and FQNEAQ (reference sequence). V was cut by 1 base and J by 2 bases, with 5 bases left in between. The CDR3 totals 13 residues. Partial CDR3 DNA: TGTGCCAGCAGCTTAGACAGCAACTATGGC. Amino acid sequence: CASSLDSNYG. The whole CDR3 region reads CASSLDSNYGYTF.

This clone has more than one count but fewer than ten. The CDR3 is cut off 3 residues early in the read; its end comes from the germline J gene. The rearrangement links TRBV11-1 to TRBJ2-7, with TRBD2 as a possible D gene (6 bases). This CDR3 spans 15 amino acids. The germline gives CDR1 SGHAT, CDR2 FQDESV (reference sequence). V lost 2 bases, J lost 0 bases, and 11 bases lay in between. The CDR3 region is CASSLTIGGSYEQYF. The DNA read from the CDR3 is TGTGCCAGCAGCTTAACGATCGGGGGCTCCTACGAG.

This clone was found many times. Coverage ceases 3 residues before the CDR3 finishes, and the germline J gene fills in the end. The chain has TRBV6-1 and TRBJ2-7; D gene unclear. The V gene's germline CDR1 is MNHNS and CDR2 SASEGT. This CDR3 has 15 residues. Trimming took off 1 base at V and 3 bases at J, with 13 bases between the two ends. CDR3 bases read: TGTGCCAGCAGTGAAGGGAATAGCATCGTCTACGAG. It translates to CASSEGNSIVYE. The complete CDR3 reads CASSEGNSIVYEQYF.

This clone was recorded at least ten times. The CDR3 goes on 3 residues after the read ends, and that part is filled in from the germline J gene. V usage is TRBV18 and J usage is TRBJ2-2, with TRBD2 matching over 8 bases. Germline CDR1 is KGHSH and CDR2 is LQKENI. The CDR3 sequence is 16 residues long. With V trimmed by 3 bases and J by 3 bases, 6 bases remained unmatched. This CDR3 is CASSPQSGGDTGELFF. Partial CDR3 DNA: TGTGCCAGCTCACCTCAGAGCGGGGGAGACACCGGGGAG.

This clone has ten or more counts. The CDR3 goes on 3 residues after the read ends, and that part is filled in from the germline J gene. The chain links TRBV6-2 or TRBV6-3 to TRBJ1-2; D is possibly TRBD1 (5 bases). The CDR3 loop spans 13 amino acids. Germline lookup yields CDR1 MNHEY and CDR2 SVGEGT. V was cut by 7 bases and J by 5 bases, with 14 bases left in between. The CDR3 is CASNTGGFYGYTF. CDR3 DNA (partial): TGTGCCAGCAATACCGGGGGTTTTTATGGC.

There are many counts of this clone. The part of the CDR3 DNA that was read is TGTGCCAGCAGCTTAGCGGGCCGAACCTACGAG. Its translation: CASSLAGRTYE. The whole CDR3 is CASSLAGRTYEQYF. The chain combines TRBV5-4 with TRBJ2-7, with a possible D match to TRBD2 (6 bases). The CDR3 end falls 3 residues outside the read, so it is completed with the germline J gene. Germline values: CDR1 SGHNT, CDR2 YYREEE (reference sequence). The CDR3 is 14 amino acids. Trimming left V 2 bases short and J 2 bases short, with 11 bases between.

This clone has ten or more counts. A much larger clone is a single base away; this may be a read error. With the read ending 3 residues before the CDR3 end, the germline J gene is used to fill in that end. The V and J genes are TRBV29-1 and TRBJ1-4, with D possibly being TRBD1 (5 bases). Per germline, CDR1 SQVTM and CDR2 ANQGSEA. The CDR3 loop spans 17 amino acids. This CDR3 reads CSVEVSGISSGANVLFF. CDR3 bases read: TGCAGCGTTGAGGTTAGCGGGATAAGTTCTGGGGCCAACGTA.

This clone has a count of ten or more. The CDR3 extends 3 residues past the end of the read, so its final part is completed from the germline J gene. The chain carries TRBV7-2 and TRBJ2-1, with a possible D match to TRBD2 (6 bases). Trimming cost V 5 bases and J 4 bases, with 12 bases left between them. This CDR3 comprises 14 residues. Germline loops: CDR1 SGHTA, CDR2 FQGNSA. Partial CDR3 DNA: TGTGCCAGCAGCCCAGGGAGGATTTACAATGAG. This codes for CASSPGRIYNE. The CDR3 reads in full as CASSPGRIYNEQFF. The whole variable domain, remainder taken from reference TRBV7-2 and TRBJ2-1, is GAGVSQSPSNKVTEKGKDVELRCDPISGHTALYWYRQSLGQGLEFLIYFQGNSAPDKSGLPSDRFSAERTGGSVSTLTIQRTQQEDSAVYLCASSPGRIYNEQFFGPGTRLTVL.

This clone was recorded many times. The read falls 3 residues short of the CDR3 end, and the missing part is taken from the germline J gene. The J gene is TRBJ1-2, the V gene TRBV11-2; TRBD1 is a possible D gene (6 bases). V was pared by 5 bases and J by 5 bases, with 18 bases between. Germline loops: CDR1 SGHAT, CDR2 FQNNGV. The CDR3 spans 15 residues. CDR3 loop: CASSEIATGRYGYTF. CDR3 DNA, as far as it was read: TGTGCCAGCAGCGAAATCGCGACAGGACGGTATGGC.

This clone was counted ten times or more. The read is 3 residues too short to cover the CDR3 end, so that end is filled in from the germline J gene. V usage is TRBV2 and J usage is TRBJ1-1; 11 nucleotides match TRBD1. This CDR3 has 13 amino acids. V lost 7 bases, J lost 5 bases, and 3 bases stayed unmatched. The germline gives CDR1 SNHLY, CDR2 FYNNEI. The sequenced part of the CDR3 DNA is TGTGCCAGCACCGGACAGGGGGCGACTGAA. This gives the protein CASTGQGATE. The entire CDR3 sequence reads CASTGQGATEAFF.

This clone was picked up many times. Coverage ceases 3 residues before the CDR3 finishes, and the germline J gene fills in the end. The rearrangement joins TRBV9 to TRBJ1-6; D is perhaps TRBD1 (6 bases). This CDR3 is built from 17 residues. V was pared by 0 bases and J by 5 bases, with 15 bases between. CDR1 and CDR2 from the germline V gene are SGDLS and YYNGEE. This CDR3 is CASSVGERQAHNSPLHF. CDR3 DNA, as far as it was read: TGTGCCAGCAGCGTAGGGGAAAGACAGGCTCATAATTCACCC.

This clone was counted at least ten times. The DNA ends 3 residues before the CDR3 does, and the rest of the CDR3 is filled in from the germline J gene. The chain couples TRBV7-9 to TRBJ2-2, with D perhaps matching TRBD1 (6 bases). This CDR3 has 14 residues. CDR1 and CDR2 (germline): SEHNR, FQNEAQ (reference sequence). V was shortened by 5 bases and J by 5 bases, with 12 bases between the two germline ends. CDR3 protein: CASSPNRETGELFF. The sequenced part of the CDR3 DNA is TGTGCCAGCAGCCCTAACAGGGAGACCGGGGAG. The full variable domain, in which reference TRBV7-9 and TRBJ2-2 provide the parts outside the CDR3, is DTGVSQNPRHKITKRGQNVTFRCDPISEHNRLYWYRQTLGQGPEFLTYFQNEAQLEKSRLLSDRFSAERPKGSFSTLEIQRTEQGDSAMYLCASSPNRETGELFFGEGSRLTVL.